These 29 T cell receptor beta chains came from one sample sequenced in a study of early T cells in non-severe SARS-CoV-2 infection. TCRdb reprocessed the 5' RACE reads via MiXCR and lists one record per CDR3 protein. The table shows 65,000 to 85,000 distinct CDR3 sequences, with around 10% occurring only once. The material sequenced was whole blood. Receptors originate from an adult who was a healthcare worker with PCR-confirmed SARS-CoV-2 infection or an uninfected control (not recorded which).

Many counts were recorded for this clonotype. The CDR3 spells CSVDGGALNSRNEQFF. The CDR3 nucleotides are TGCAGCGTTGACGGGGGGGCCTTAAATAGTAGGAATGAGCAGTTCTTC. The chain joins TRBV29-1 to TRBJ2-1; 8 bases agree with TRBD2. The CDR3 length is 16 residues. Looked up from germline, CDR1 is SQVTM and CDR2 is ANQGSEA. The V segment lost 3 bases and the J segment 7 bases; nucleotides outside the gene matches: 14.

The table lists this clonotype with many counts. The rearrangement links TRBV12-3 or TRBV12-4 to TRBJ1-6, with 7 bases matching TRBD1. Trimming cost V 2 bases and J 10 bases; bases outside gene matches: 5. This CDR3 contains 14 residues. CDR3 sequence reads: CASSLIQGRSPLHF. The CDR3 DNA is TGTGCCAGCAGTTTAATACAGGGGCGATCACCCCTCCACTTT.

This clonotype was recorded many times. The chain couples TRBV10-3 to TRBJ2-7, with 8 bases fitting TRBD1. CDR1 is ENHRY and CDR2 is SYGVKD in the germline V gene. The CDR3 runs to 14 residues. Trimming removed 6 bases from V and 4 bases from J; junction bases left unmatched: 8. This CDR3 reads CAISQQGDFYEQYF. DNA of the CDR3: TGTGCCATCAGCCAACAGGGGGATTTTTACGAGCAGTACTTC.

This clonotype was counted at least ten times. The rearrangement joins TRBV12-3 or TRBV12-4 to TRBJ1-5, with D tentatively TRBD1 (5 bases). The CDR3 length is 13 residues. V lost 8 bases, J lost 4 bases, and 12 bases lay in between. CDR3 in DNA: TGTGCCAGCGGGGGGATACAAAATCAGCCCCAGCATTTT. Residues: CASGGIQNQPQHF.

This clonotype was counted a few times. J is TRBJ2-1 and V is TRBV19, with a possible D match to TRBD2 (9 bases). Trimming shortened V by 0 bases and J by 7 bases, and 19 bases separated the two germline ends. This CDR3 has 17 residues. Germline assignment: CDR1 LNHDA and CDR2 SQIVND (reference sequence). The CDR3 sequence is CASSIDPGGSGRNEQFF. For the CDR3, the DNA is TGTGCCAGTAGTATAGATCCAGGGGGCAGCGGGAGGAATGAGCAGTTCTTC.

The V gene is TRBV5-1, the J gene TRBJ2-7; 9 bases are a match to TRBD2. The CDR3 is 16 amino acids. Looked up from germline, CDR1 is SGHRS and CDR2 is YFSETQ. V shed 4 bases and J 2 bases; nucleotides not matched to a gene: 10. CDR3 nucleotides: TGCGCCAGCAGCCCCAACCCGACTAGCGGAACCTACGAGCAGTACTTC. Protein sequence: CASSPNPTSGTYEQYF.

The chain combines TRBV7-8 with TRBJ2-2; D not certain. The CDR3 contains 14 residues. V was clipped by 0 bases and J by 6 bases, with 8 bases between them. CDR1 and CDR2 (germline): SGHVS, FQNEAQ. The CDR3 region is CASSLAGPPGELFF. The CDR3 DNA sequence: TGTGCCAGCAGCTTAGCCGGCCCCCCCGGGGAGCTGTTTTTT.

The rearrangement uses TRBV4-1 and TRBJ2-2; D ambiguous. Trimming removed 3 bases from V and 6 bases from J, with 17 bases in between. This CDR3 has 16 residues. Germline V gene sequence: CDR1 MGHRA, CDR2 YSYEKL. The CDR3: CASSHNPTANAGELFF. The CDR3 DNA follows: TGCGCCAGCAGCCACAACCCGACGGCTAACGCCGGGGAGCTGTTTTTT.

Ten or more counts support this clonotype. The chain links TRBV7-9 to TRBJ2-5, with a weak D call TRBD1 (6 bases). Trimming removed 3 bases at V and 5 bases at J, with 16 bases between. The CDR3 totals 15 residues. CDR1 SEHNR and CDR2 FQNEAQ come from the germline V gene (reference sequence). This chain's CDR3 is CASSLGPGEMETQYF. In DNA, the CDR3 is TGTGCCAGCAGCTTGGGTCCAGGGGAAATGGAGACCCAGTACTTC.

This chain uses TRBV6-2 or TRBV6-3 with TRBJ2-2, with 8 bases aligning to TRBD2. This CDR3 spans 16 amino acids. Losses at the gene ends were 0 bases for V and 1 base for J; bases not matched to a gene: 1. The V gene's germline CDR1 is MNHEY and CDR2 SVGEGT. CDR3: CASSYSTSGNTGELFF. CDR3 bases: TGTGCCAGCAGTTACTCCACTAGCGGGAACACCGGGGAGCTGTTTTTT.

This clonotype showed up just a few times. This chain connects TRBV3-1 to TRBJ2-5, with D possibly matching TRBD1 (5 bases). The CDR3 sequence is 16 residues long. The germline gives CDR1 LGHDT, CDR2 YNNKEL (reference sequence). V lost 4 bases, J lost 2 bases, and 17 bases lay in between. The DNA for the CDR3 is TGTGCCAGCAGCCGGGGCGCAGGGTGGAATCAAGAGACCCAGTACTTC. This sequence encodes CASSRGAGWNQETQYF.

CDR3 protein: CASSGLLYNEQFF. In DNA form, the CDR3 reads TGTGCCAGCAGCGGACTCCTATACAATGAGCAGTTCTTC. The J gene is TRBJ2-1, the V gene TRBV28, with a weak D call TRBD2 (5 bases). From germline, CDR1 is MDHEN and CDR2 SYDVKM. Trimming removed 6 bases from V and 4 bases from J, with 10 bases in between. The CDR3 runs 13 residues.

This clonotype was seen a handful of times. This chain connects TRBV25-1 to TRBJ2-7, with TRBD2 matching over 8 bases. Trimming cost V 6 bases and J 2 bases; bases outside gene matches: 9. This CDR3 spans 15 amino acids. Germline V gives CDR1 MGHDK, CDR2 SYGVNS. The CDR3 protein is CASSAGGTLTYEQYF. CDR3 nucleotide sequence: TGTGCCAGCAGCGCGGGAGGAACTTTAACCTACGAGCAGTACTTC.

In its sample, this clonotype was seen many times. The chain couples TRBV7-9 to TRBJ1-1, with 7 nucleotides matching TRBD1. CDR3 length: 18 residues. J was trimmed by 0 bases and V by 4 bases; bases with no gene match: 14. CDR1 SEHNR and CDR2 FQNEAQ come from the germline V gene (reference sequence). CDR3 sequence: CASSSYPRGGGMNTEAFF. CDR3 nucleotide sequence: TGTGCCAGCAGCTCGTACCCCAGGGGAGGGGGCATGAACACTGAAGCTTTCTTT. Combining the CDR3 with reference TRBV7-9 and TRBJ1-1 gives the whole variable domain DTGVSQNPRHKITKRGQNVTFRCDPISEHNRLYWYRQTLGQGPEFLTYFQNEAQLEKSRLLSDRFSAERPKGSFSTLEIQRTEQGDSAMYLCASSSYPRGGGMNTEAFFGQGTRLTVV.

This clonotype occurred many times. The V gene is TRBV20-1, the J gene TRBJ2-3, with 14 bases that match TRBD2. Germline CDR1 DFQATT, CDR2 SNEGSKA (reference sequence). The CDR3 length is 15 residues. Trimming cost V 4 bases and J 2 bases; bases outside gene matches: 2. The CDR3 protein is CSATGLAGATDTQYF. CDR3 sequence (DNA): TGCAGTGCTACGGGACTAGCGGGAGCCACAGATACGCAGTATTTT.

The chain has TRBV11-2 and TRBJ2-5, with TRBD2 identical over 8 bases. CDR1 is SGHAT and CDR2 is FQNNGV in the germline V gene. The CDR3 has 15 amino acids. The V segment lost 5 bases and the J segment 5 bases; nucleotides outside the gene matches: 10. CDR3 DNA sequence: TGTGCCAGCAGCCTCACTAGCGGCACCCGGGAGACCCAGTACTTC. Its translation is CASSLTSGTRETQYF.

This rearrangement joins TRBV6-2 or TRBV6-3 to TRBJ2-3; D ambiguous. V was clipped by 1 base and J by 6 bases, with 2 bases between them. The CDR3 is 11 residues long. CDR1 and CDR2 from the germline V gene are MNHEY and SVGEGT. The CDR3: CASSYYDTQYF. The CDR3 DNA sequence: TGTGCCAGCAGTTACTACGATACGCAGTATTTT.

In this sample, this clonotype turned up many times. The chain carries TRBV6-5 and TRBJ1-4, with a weak D call TRBD1 (6 bases). The length of the CDR3 is 16 residues. The V gene lost 7 bases and the J gene lost 6 bases, with 21 bases spanning the gap. The germline V gene has CDR1 MNHEY and CDR2 SVGAGI. The CDR3 protein is CASTPGVHRTYEKLFF. CDR3 sequence (DNA): TGTGCCAGCACCCCAGGGGTCCACAGAACCTATGAAAAACTGTTTTTT.

The chain recombines TRBV7-9 with TRBJ1-2; 9 bases map to TRBD1. The CDR3 loop spans 14 amino acids. CDR1 and CDR2 from the germline V gene are SEHNR and FQNEAQ (reference sequence). V was clipped by 5 bases and J by 6 bases; unmatched bases: 7. CDR3 protein: CASSPGQGMNGYTF. The CDR3 DNA reads TGTGCCAGCAGCCCGGGACAGGGCATGAATGGCTACACCTTC. Variable domain in full (rest from reference TRBV7-9 and TRBJ1-2): DTGVSQNPRHKITKRGQNVTFRCDPISEHNRLYWYRQTLGQGPEFLTYFQNEAQLEKSRLLSDRFSAERPKGSFSTLEIQRTEQGDSAMYLCASSPGQGMNGYTFGSGTRLTVV.

This clonotype was seen more than once but under ten times. The chain links TRBV11-2 to TRBJ2-3; no firm D call. Germline lookup yields CDR1 SGHAT and CDR2 FQNNGV. There are 13 residues in the CDR3. V lost 5 bases, J lost 4 bases, and 10 bases lay in between. Written as DNA, the CDR3 is TGTGCCAGCAGCCCCCTATACTCAGATACGCAGTATTTT. This translates into CASSPLYSDTQYF.

In its sample, this clonotype was seen many times. The chain employs TRBV25-1 and TRBJ1-5; D may be TRBD1 (6 bases). The germline V gene encodes CDR1 MGHDK and CDR2 SYGVNS. V was shortened by 6 bases and J by 7 bases, with 22 bases between the two germline ends. The CDR3 totals 16 residues. CDR3 bases: TGTGCCAGCAGAAGGGTGGGGGGGGCGACAGACCAGCCCCAGCATTTT. This encodes CASRRVGGATDQPQHF.

This clonotype was seen ten or more times. V and J are TRBV6-4 and TRBJ2-1; 10 nucleotides align to TRBD2. The CDR3 is 19 residues long. Trimming cost V 0 bases and J 0 bases; bases outside gene matches: 8. Germline V gene lookup returns CDR1 MRHNA and CDR2 SNTAGT. For the CDR3, the DNA is TGTGCCAGCAGTGACTCTAGACTAGCGGGTTCGAGCTCCTACAATGAGCAGTTCTTC. Translated: CASSDSRLAGSSSYNEQFF.

The chain uses TRBV11-2 and TRBJ1-1; D remains unclear. V was pared by 6 bases and J by 7 bases, with 12 bases between. Germline V gene data show CDR1 as SGHAT and CDR2 as FQNNGV. The CDR3 extends over 12 amino acids. CDR3 amino acids: CASSYRGSEAFF. Here the CDR3 DNA reads TGTGCCAGCAGTTATCGAGGGAGTGAAGCTTTCTTT.

The chain joins TRBV6-1 to TRBJ2-2; 7 bases fit TRBD1. This CDR3 is built from 17 residues. Germline trimming cut 6 bases from V and 3 bases from J; bases unmatched to any gene: 13. Germline CDR1 and CDR2: MNHNS and SASEGT. DNA for the CDR3: TGTGCCAGCAGCTACAGACAGGGTAGGCCAGACACCGGGGAGCTGTTTTTT. This translates into CASSYRQGRPDTGELFF.

This clonotype was recorded many times. The chain has TRBV6-2 or TRBV6-3 and TRBJ1-1; D ambiguous. Germline-derived CDR1 and CDR2 are MNHEY and SVGEGT. V lost 0 bases to trimming and J lost 5 bases, with 13 bases between them. The CDR3 contains 15 residues. DNA of the CDR3: TGTGCCAGCAGTTACTCTACGAGACCGAGGACTGAAGCTTTCTTT. Protein sequence: CASSYSTRPRTEAFF.

This clonotype came up many times. V gene TRBV27 combines with J gene TRBJ2-1, with 14 nucleotides matching TRBD2. The germline V gene has CDR1 MNHEY and CDR2 SMNVEV (reference sequence). The CDR3 contains 15 residues. Trimming removed 4 bases from V and 7 bases from J; junction bases left unmatched: 3. The CDR3 reads CASSSRTSGRNEQFF. CDR3 nucleotides: TGTGCCAGCAGTTCCCGGACTAGCGGGAGGAATGAGCAGTTCTTC.

This clonotype has at least ten counts. The junction departs from germline at one end; a sequencing error may be responsible. The CDR3 bases are TGTGTCAGCTCACCACCGAACAGCCCTGAAGCTTTCTTT. It is translated as CVSSPPNSPEAFF. This chain connects TRBV18 to TRBJ1-1; no clear D gene. CDR3 length: 13 amino acids. In germline, CDR1 is KGHSH, CDR2 LQKENI.

In this sample, this clonotype turned up many times. The chain links TRBV4-1 to TRBJ2-3; D not certain. V lost 4 bases to trimming and J lost 1 base, with 15 bases between them. The CDR3 sequence is 16 residues long. Germline CDR1 MGHRA, CDR2 YSYEKL. The CDR3 is CASSLLGVAGTDTQYF. The CDR3 region has the DNA TGCGCCAGCAGCCTCCTCGGTGTAGCCGGCACAGATACGCAGTATTTT.

The V call is TRBV7-2, the J call TRBJ2-7, with D unclear. V lost 2 bases, J lost 2 bases, and 7 bases lay in between. Germline CDR1 and CDR2: SGHTA and FQGNSA. This CDR3 spans 13 amino acids. Here the CDR3 reads CASSLTWPYEQYF. CDR3 DNA: TGTGCCAGCAGCTTAACTTGGCCCTACGAGCAGTACTTC. The whole variable domain, filled in from reference TRBV7-2 and TRBJ2-7, reads GAGVSQSPSNKVTEKGKDVELRCDPISGHTALYWYRQSLGQGLEFLIYFQGNSAPDKSGLPSDRFSAERTGGSVSTLTIQRTQQEDSAVYLCASSLTWPYEQYFGPGTRLTVT.